This T cell receptor (beta chain) came from a study of shared clonotypes between healthy human individuals. Overall study: Participating donors consisted of a couple of women and three men aged 18 to 49. Study observations and caveats: When naive CD4 clonotypes were compared across a handful of donors, roughly 4.9% were shared. The represented genetic and exposure-history diversity was limited by the small number of donors.

CD45RA-negative memory and CD45RA+ naive subsets were split from the CD4+ cells. Sequencing was performed with immunoSEQ multiplex PCR; in TCRdb, only in-frame clones are kept and a portion is missing. This table holds some 660,000 clones, approximately 73% found once. This CDR3 spans 16 amino acids. Looked up from germline, CDR1 is MNHNY and CDR2 is SVGAGI (reference sequence). V lost 5 bases, J lost 0 bases, and 6 bases stayed unmatched. Of note for this clone: The target antigen is unknown.

The specimen sequenced was memory CD4+ T cells sorted from blood. As for subset: CD45RA-negative fraction. This TCR was recovered from a woman in her twenties or thirties in good health. The chain couples TRBV6-6 to TRBJ2-1, with 8 bases lining up with TRBD2. DNA of the CDR3: TGTGCCAGCAGTACCCTTACTAGCGGCTCCTACAATGAGCAGTTCTTC. Protein product: CASSTLTSGSYNEQFF.